Presented here are 5 T cell receptor beta chains from one specimen sequenced in a study of STAT5B mutations in CD4+ large granular lymphocyte leukemia. Assay: immunoSEQ multiplex PCR; the TCRdb copy retains only in-frame clones and omits some. Here the sample spans about 38,000 clones, 85% being singletons. Specimen: CD4+ T cells from blood buffy coats. Source of these receptors: a human donor in good health.

The rearrangement links TRBV9 to TRBJ1-1; a possible D gene is TRBD1 (6 bases). This CDR3 comprises 14 residues. Germline V gives CDR1 SGDLS, CDR2 YYNGEE. V was cut by 4 bases and J by 3 bases, with 13 bases left in between. The DNA of the CDR3 is TGTGCCAGCAGCCCACAGGGAATTGACACTGAAGCTTTCTTT. Its protein product is CASSPQGIDTEAFF.

This clone was counted a single time. J is TRBJ2-7 and V is TRBV18; D might be TRBD2 (5 bases). CDR1 KGHSH and CDR2 LQKENI come from the germline V gene. This CDR3 spans 16 amino acids. With 2 bases removed from V and 0 bases from J, the gap between germline ends came to 14 bases. The CDR3 loop reads CASSPSSQRNSYEQYF. The CDR3, as DNA: TGTGCCAGCTCACCAAGCAGTCAGCGGAACTCCTACGAGCAGTACTTC.

The chain joins TRBV27 to TRBJ2-6, with D unclear. The CDR3 length is 17 residues. V was pared by 0 bases and J by 1 base, with 10 bases between. Germline V gene data show CDR1 as MNHEY and CDR2 as SMNVEV (reference sequence). The CDR3 coding sequence is TGTGCCAGCAGTTTATCGAGTTGGAGTTCTGGGGCCAACGTCCTGACTTTC. Its protein product is CASSLSSWSSGANVLTF.

This clone occurred a few times. The V gene is TRBV5-4, the J gene TRBJ1-6; tentatively, D is TRBD1 (6 bases). The germline gives CDR1 SGHNT, CDR2 YYREEE (reference sequence). Deletions cut 0 bases from V and 7 bases from J, with 11 bases between. The CDR3 loop spans 15 amino acids. The DNA of the CDR3 is TGTGCCAGCAGCTTGGCCGGACAGTACAATTCACCCCTCCACTTT. It is translated as CASSLAGQYNSPLHF.

The rearrangement uses TRBV18 and TRBJ1-2; no definite D call. Trimming cost V 5 bases and J 5 bases, with 18 bases left between them. This CDR3 has 15 amino acids. Germline-derived CDR1 and CDR2 are KGHSH and LQKENI. The CDR3 nucleotides read TGTGCCAGCTCAGACCAGAGTAGGGCCGGGTATGGCTACACCTTC. This sequence encodes CASSDQSRAGYGYTF.